Below, one T cell receptor beta chain is given with its context. V was shortened by 4 bases and J by 5 bases, with 11 bases between the two germline ends. CDR3 length: 13 amino acids. Germline V gene data show CDR1 as MGHRA and CDR2 as YSYEKL. The sample belongs to a study of cytomegalovirus exposure and HLA in healthy donors. Donors counted as nominally healthy when sampled, yet unrecorded immune exposures were likely. PCR employed 60 Vbeta and 13 Jbeta primers. Clones were read by immunoSEQ multiplex PCR, and TCRdb kept only the in-frame ones, dropping some. The sample lists roughly 180,000 clones; just under 85% were seen once.

Sequences were obtained from PBMCs. The chain joins TRBV4-1 to TRBJ1-2, with a weak D call TRBD1 (6 bases). This TCR came from a girl between 5 and 17 years old in good health and CMV-seropositive. In DNA, the CDR3 is TGCGCCAGCAGCCCCGGGACAAATTATGGCTACACCTTC. Its protein product is CASSPGTNYGYTF.